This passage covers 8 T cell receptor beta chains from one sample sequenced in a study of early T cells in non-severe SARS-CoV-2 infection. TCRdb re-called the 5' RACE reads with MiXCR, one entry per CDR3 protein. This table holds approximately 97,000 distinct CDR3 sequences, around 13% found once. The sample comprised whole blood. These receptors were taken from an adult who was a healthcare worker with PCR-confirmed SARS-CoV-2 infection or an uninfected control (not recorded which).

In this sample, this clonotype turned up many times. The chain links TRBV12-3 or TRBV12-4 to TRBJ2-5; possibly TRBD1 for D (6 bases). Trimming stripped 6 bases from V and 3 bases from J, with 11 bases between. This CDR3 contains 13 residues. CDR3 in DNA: TGTGCCAGCAGCAGACAGGAGAAAGAGACCCAGTACTTC. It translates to CASSRQEKETQYF.

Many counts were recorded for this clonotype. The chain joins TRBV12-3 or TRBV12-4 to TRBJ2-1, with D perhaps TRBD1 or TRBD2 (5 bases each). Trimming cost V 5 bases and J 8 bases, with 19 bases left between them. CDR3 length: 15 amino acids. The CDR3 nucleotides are TGTGCCAGCAGTCAGGGACGCTCCCATGAGGATGAGCAGTTCTTC. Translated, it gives CASSQGRSHEDEQFF.

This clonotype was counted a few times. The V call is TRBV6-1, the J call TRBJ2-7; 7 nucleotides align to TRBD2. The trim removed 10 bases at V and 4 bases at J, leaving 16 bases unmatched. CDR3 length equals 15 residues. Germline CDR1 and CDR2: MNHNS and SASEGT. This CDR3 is CATRGAGLNIYEQYF. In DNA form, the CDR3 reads TGTGCCACCCGGGGTGCGGGACTAAACATTTACGAGCAGTACTTC.

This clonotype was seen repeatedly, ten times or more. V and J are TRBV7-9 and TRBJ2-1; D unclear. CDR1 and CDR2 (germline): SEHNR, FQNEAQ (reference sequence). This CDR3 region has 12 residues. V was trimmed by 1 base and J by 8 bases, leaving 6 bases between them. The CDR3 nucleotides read TGTGCCAGCAGCTTAGGGACGGATGAGCAGTTCTTC. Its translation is CASSLGTDEQFF.

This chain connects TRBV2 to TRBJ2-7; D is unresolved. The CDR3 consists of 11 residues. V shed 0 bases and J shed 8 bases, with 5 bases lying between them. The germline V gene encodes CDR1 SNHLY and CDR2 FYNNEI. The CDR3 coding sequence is TGTGCCAGCAGTGAAGCCTTCCAGCAGTACTTC. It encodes CASSEAFQQYF.

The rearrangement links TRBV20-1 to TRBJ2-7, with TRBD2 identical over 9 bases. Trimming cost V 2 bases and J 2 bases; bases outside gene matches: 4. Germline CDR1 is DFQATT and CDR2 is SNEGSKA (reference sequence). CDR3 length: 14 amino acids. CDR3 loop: CSARSRLAAYEQYF. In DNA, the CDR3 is TGCAGTGCTAGATCACGACTAGCGGCCTACGAGCAGTACTTC.

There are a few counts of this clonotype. CDR3 sequence: CAISFTGAGGEQYF. CDR3 DNA: TGTGCCATCAGTTTCACAGGGGCAGGGGGTGAGCAGTACTTC. This chain joins TRBV10-3 and TRBJ2-7; TRBD1 aligns across 7 bases. Trimming at V came to 5 bases and at J to 7 bases, leaving 11 bases not matched to a gene. Germline V gene data show CDR1 as ENHRY and CDR2 as SYGVKD. This CDR3 region has 14 residues.

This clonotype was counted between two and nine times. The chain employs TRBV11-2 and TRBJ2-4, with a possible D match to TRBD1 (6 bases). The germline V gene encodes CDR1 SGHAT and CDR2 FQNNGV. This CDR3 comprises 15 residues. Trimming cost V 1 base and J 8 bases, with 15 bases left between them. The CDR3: CASSLAYGGADIQYF. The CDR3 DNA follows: TGTGCCAGCAGCTTAGCCTATGGGGGCGCGGACATTCAGTACTTC. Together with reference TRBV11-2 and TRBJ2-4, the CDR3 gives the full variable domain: EAGVAQSPRYKIIEKRQSVAFWCNPISGHATLYWYQQILGQGPKLLIQFQNNGVVDDSQLPKDRFSAERLKGVDSTLKIQPAKLEDSAVYLCASSLAYGGADIQYFGAGTRLSVL.